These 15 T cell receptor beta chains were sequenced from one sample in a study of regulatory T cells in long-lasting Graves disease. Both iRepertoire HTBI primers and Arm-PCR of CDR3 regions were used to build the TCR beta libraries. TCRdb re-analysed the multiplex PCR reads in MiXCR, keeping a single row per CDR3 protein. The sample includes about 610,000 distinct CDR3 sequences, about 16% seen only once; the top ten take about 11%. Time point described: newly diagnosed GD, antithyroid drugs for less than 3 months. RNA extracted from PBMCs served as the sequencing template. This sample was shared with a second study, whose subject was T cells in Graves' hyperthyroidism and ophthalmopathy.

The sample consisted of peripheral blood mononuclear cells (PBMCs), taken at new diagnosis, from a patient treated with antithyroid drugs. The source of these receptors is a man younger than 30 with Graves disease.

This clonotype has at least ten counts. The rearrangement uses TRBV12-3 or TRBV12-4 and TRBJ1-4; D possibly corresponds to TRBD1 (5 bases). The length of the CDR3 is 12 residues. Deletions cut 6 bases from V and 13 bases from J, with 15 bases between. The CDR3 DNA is TGTGCCAGCAGCCTGGGGGGGGAGGGACTGTTTTTT. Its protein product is CASSLGGEGLFF.

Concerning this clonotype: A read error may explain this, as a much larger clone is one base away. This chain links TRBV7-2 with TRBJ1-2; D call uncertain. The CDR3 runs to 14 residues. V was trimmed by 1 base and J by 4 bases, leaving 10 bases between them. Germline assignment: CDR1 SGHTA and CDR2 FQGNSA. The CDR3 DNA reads TGTGCCAGCAGCTTAGGGTCAGTACCCTATGGCTACACCTTC. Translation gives CASSLGSVPYGYTF.

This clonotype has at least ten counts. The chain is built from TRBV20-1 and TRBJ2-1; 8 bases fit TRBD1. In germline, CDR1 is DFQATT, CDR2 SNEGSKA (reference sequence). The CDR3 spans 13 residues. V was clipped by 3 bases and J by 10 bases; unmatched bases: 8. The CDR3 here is CSASRTGRSEQFF. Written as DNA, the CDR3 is TGCAGTGCTAGTCGGACAGGGAGAAGCGAGCAGTTCTTC.

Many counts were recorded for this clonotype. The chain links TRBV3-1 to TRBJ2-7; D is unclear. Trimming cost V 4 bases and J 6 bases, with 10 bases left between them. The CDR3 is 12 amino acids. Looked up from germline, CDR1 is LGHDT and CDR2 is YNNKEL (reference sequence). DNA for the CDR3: TGTGCCAGCAGCCCCGCGCCCCGCGAGCAGTACTTC. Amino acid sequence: CASSPAPREQYF.

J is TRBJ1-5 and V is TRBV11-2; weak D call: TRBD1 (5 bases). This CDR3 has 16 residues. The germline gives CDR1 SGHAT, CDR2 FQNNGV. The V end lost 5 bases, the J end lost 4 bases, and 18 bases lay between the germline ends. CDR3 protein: CASSTSRGGGNQPQHF. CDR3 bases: TGTGCCAGCAGCACATCTCGGGGGGGGGGGAATCAGCCCCAGCATTTT.

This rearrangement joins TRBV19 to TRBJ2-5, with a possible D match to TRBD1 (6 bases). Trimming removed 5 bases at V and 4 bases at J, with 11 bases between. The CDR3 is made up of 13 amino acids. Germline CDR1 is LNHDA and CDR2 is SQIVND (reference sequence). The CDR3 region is CASSPTGGETQYF. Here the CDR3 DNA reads TGTGCCAGTAGTCCGACAGGCGGAGAGACCCAGTACTTC.

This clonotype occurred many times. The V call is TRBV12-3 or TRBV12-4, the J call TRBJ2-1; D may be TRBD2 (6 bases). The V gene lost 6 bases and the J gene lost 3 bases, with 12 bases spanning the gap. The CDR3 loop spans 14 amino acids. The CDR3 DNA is TGTGCCAGCAGGGGGTGGGAGGACTACAATGAGCAGTTCTTC. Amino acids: CASRGWEDYNEQFF.

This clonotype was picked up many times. The CDR3 spells CASSYREQYF. DNA of the CDR3: TGTGCCAGCAGTTACCGGGAGCAGTACTTC. The chain carries TRBV28 and TRBJ2-7; D is ambiguous. V was cut by 4 bases and J by 7 bases, with 5 bases left in between. Germline CDR1 is MDHEN and CDR2 is SYDVKM. The CDR3 has 10 amino acids. The full variable domain, with the rest looked up from reference TRBV28 and TRBJ2-7, is DVKVTQSSRYLVKRTGEKVFLECVQDMDHENMFWYRQDPGLGLRLIYFSYDVKMKEKGDIPEGYSVSREKKERFSLILESASTNQTSMYLCASSYREQYFGPGTRLTVT.

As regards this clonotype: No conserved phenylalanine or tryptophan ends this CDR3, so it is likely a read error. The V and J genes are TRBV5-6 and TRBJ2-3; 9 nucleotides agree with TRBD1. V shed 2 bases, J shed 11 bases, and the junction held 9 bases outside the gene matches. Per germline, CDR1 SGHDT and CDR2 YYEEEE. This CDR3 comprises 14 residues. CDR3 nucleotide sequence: TGTGCCAGCAGCTTTGGGACAGGGAAACGTGGGCAGTATCTT. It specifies CASSFGTGKRGQYL.

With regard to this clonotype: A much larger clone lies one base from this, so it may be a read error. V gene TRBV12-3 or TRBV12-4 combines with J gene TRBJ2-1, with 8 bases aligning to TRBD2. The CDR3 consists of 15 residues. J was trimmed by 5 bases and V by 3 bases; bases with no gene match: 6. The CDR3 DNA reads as TGTGCCAGCAGTTTGAGCGGGAGAGGCCACAATGAGCAGTTCTTC. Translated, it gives CASSLSGRGHNEQFF.

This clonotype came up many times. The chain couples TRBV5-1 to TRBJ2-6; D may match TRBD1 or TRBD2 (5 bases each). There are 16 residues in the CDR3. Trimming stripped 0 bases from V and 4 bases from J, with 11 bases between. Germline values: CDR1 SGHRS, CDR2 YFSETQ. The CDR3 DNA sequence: TGCGCCAGCAGCTTGGTTGGGGGACCCGGGGCCAACGTCCTGACTTTC. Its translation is CASSLVGGPGANVLTF.

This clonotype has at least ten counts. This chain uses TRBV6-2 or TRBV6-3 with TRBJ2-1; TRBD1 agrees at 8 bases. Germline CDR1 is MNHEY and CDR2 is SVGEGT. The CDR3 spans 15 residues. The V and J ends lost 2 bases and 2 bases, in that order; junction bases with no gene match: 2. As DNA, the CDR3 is TGTGCCAGCAGTTACGGGACAGGCCCCTACAATGAGCAGTTCTTC. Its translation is CASSYGTGPYNEQFF.

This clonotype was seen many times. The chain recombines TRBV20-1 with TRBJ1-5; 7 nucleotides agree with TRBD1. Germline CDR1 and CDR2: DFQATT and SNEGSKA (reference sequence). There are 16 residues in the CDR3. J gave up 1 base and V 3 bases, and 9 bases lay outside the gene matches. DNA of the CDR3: TGCAGTGCTAGTGTAGGGGGCGCGGGGAGCAATCAGCCCCAGCATTTT. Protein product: CSASVGGAGSNQPQHF.

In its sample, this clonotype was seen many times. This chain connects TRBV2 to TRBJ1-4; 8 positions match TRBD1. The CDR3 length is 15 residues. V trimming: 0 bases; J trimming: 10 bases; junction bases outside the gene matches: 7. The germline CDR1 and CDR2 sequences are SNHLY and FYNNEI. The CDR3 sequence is CASSEARSGGRKLFF. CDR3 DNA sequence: TGTGCCAGCAGTGAAGCGCGGTCAGGGGGCAGAAAACTGTTTTTT.

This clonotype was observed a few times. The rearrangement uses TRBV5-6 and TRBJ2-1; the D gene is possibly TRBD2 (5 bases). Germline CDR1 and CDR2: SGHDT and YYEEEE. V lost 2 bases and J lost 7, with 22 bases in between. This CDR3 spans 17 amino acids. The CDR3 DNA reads TGTGCCAGCAGCTTAGGATACGGACTCCGCACGTGGAATGAGCAGTTCTTC. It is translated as CASSLGYGLRTWNEQFF.